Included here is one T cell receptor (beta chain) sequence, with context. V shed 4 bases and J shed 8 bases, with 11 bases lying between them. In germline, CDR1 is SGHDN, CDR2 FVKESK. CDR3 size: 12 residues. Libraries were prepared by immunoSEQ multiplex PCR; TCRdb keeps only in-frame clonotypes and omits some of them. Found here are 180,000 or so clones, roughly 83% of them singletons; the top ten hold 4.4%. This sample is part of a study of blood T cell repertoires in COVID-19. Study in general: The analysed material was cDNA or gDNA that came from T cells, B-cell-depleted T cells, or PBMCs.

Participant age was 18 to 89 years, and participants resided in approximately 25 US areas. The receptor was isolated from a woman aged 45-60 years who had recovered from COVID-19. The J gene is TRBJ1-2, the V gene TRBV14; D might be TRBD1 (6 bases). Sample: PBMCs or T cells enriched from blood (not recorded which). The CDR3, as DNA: TGTGCCAGCAGCCCGGGACAAGGGGGCTACACCTTC. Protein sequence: CASSPGQGGYTF.